Listed here are 15 T cell receptor beta chains from one sample, sequenced in a study of T cell changes during pregnancy in multiple sclerosis. The assay was immunoSEQ multiplex PCR, and TCRdb's table has in-frame clones only and misses some. The sample consists of 20,000 to 25,000 clones, around 93% of them appearing once. The material sequenced was CD4+ T cells from peripheral blood mononuclear cells, taken in the third trimester of pregnancy. The receptors stem from a female donor with multiple sclerosis, enrolled in a pregnancy study.

The CDR3 is CSVAGAGGPSDTQYF. The CDR3 bases are TGCAGCGTTGCCGGGGCAGGGGGGCCTTCAGATACGCAGTATTTT. The gene calls are TRBV29-1 and TRBJ2-3; possibly TRBD1 for D (7 bases). CDR1 is SQVTM, CDR2 ANQGSEA, per germline. The CDR3 covers 15 residues. V lost 4 bases and J lost 4, with 18 bases in between.

V usage is TRBV7-9 and J usage is TRBJ1-2; D is possibly TRBD1 (6 bases). CDR1 is SEHNR, CDR2 FQNEAQ, per germline (reference sequence). CDR3 length: 13 amino acids. The V gene lost 5 bases and the J gene lost 6 bases, with 13 bases spanning the gap. CDR3: CASSRQGKDGYTF. CDR3 nucleotides: TGTGCCAGCAGCCGTCAGGGGAAGGATGGCTACACCTTC.

The chain links TRBV30 to TRBJ1-2; D is uncertain. The CDR3 runs to 15 residues. Looked up from germline, CDR1 is GTSNPN and CDR2 is SVGIG (reference sequence). V shed 3 bases and J shed 5 bases, with 19 bases lying between them. The CDR3 DNA reads as TGTGCCTGGAGGGTACTAGGCAGGAAGGGATATGGCTACACCTTC. Translation: CAWRVLGRKGYGYTF.

The rearrangement joins TRBV9 to TRBJ2-1, with 9 positions matching TRBD2. This CDR3 is 16 amino acids long. Looked up from germline, CDR1 is SGDLS and CDR2 is YYNGEE. V shed 4 bases and J 2 bases; nucleotides not matched to a gene: 7. The CDR3 DNA is TGTGCCAGCAGCATACGGCTAGCGGGGACCTACAATGAGCAGTTCTTC. This codes for CASSIRLAGTYNEQFF.

This clone was seen a handful of times. The rearrangement joins TRBV4-1 to TRBJ2-1, with D hard to call. Trimming shortened V by 0 bases and J by 0 bases, and 9 bases separated the two germline ends. The CDR3 totals 16 residues. CDR1 is MGHRA, CDR2 YSYEKL, per germline. CDR3 sequence: CASSQELDSSYNEQFF. CDR3 bases: TGCGCCAGCAGCCAAGAGCTCGATAGCTCCTACAATGAGCAGTTCTTC.

The gene calls are TRBV27 and TRBJ2-2; 9 nucleotides match TRBD2. This CDR3 has 15 amino acids. Per germline, CDR1 MNHEY and CDR2 SMNVEV (reference sequence). V was clipped by 7 bases and J by 2 bases; unmatched bases: 5. In nucleotides, the CDR3 is TGTGCCAGCACCCGACTAGCGGTAAACACCGGGGAGCTGTTTTTT. Its protein product is CASTRLAVNTGELFF.

The chain links TRBV6-1 to TRBJ2-7; perhaps TRBD2 as D (6 bases). CDR3 length: 15 amino acids. CDR1 is MNHNS, CDR2 SASEGT, per germline. V was shortened by 1 base and J by 3 bases, with 13 bases between the two germline ends. CDR3 DNA sequence: TGTGCCAGCAGTGAAGGAGGCGGGGACGTCTACGAGCAGTACTTC. This encodes CASSEGGGDVYEQYF.

The chain couples TRBV18 to TRBJ1-1; 7 nucleotides line up with TRBD1. The CDR3 length is 17 residues. The germline V gene has CDR1 KGHSH and CDR2 LQKENI. V lost 6 bases and J lost 5; bases outside the gene matches: 18. CDR3 protein: CASSRGQIGWSGTEAFF. For the CDR3, the DNA is TGTGCCAGCTCCCGGGGACAGATTGGATGGTCGGGGACTGAAGCTTTCTTT.

The V and J genes are TRBV7-2 and TRBJ2-1; tentative D call: TRBD2 (7 bases). Germline lookup yields CDR1 SGHTA and CDR2 FQGNSA. This CDR3 is 15 amino acids long. V was shortened by 1 base and J by 10 bases, with 17 bases between the two germline ends. The CDR3 is CASSLVGGRRQEQFF. The CDR3 nucleotides read TGTGCCAGCAGCTTAGTCGGGGGGCGCCGCCAAGAGCAGTTCTTC.

This chain joins TRBV2 and TRBJ2-7; no firm D call. Trimming took off 8 bases at V and 3 bases at J, with 8 bases between the two ends. CDR1 SNHLY and CDR2 FYNNEI come from the germline V gene. This CDR3 is built from 11 residues. The CDR3 is CASSQFYEQYF. The CDR3 coding sequence is TGTGCCAGCTCACAGTTCTACGAGCAGTACTTC.

The V gene is TRBV18, the J gene TRBJ2-3; D possibly corresponds to TRBD1 (6 bases). This CDR3 spans 15 amino acids. Trimming shortened V by 0 bases and J by 7 bases, and 14 bases separated the two germline ends. Germline-derived CDR1 and CDR2 are KGHSH and LQKENI. The CDR3 region has the DNA TGTGCCAGCTCACCACCGTGGACAGCTGATAATACGCAGTATTTT. This codes for CASSPPWTADNTQYF.

J is TRBJ2-1 and V is TRBV12-5, with D perhaps matching TRBD1 (7 bases). Trimming left V 4 bases short and J 13 bases short, with 14 bases between. The germline gives CDR1 LGHNT, CDR2 FRNRAP. The CDR3 has 12 residues. CDR3 in DNA: TGTGCTAGTGGTTCAGGAGGGACAGAACAGTTCTTC. Encoded protein: CASGSGGTEQFF.

This clone was seen just once. V usage is TRBV10-3 and J usage is TRBJ2-4; D may be TRBD2 (6 bases). CDR1 is ENHRY, CDR2 SYGVKD, per germline. The V end lost 3 bases, the J end lost 7 bases, and 10 bases lay between the germline ends. The CDR3 covers 13 residues. CDR3 sequence: CAISEPGVNIQYF. The CDR3, as DNA: TGTGCCATCAGTGAACCGGGGGTTAACATTCAGTACTTC.

The V call is TRBV7-9, the J call TRBJ1-1; 7 nucleotides align to TRBD1. Germline-derived CDR1 and CDR2 are SEHNR and FQNEAQ (reference sequence). The trim removed 8 bases at V and 5 bases at J, leaving 11 bases unmatched. The CDR3 has 14 residues. CDR3 DNA: TGTGCCAGCGACTTGGGCAGGGGGGAGACTGAAGCTTTCTTT. It encodes CASDLGRGETEAFF.

This clone was seen more than once but under ten times. This sequence joins TRBV5-6 and TRBJ1-6; the D gene is possibly TRBD1 (6 bases). This CDR3 comprises 15 residues. V dropped 0 bases and J dropped 7 bases, with 11 bases sitting between them. The germline gives CDR1 SGHDT, CDR2 YYEEEE. The CDR3 nucleotides are TGTGCCAGCAGCTTGGTTGGCAGGGGAAATTCACCCCTCCACTTT. It translates to CASSLVGRGNSPLHF.